A single sample gave rise to the 5 T cell receptor beta chains below, sequenced in a study of T cells in women clearing cervical HPV infection. The data were produced by immunoSEQ multiplex PCR, yet TCRdb's version contains in-frame clones alone and is incomplete. The sample's table shows tens of thousands of clones. Material for sequencing was blood buffy coat. Source of these receptors: a woman aged 18 to 69 with a cervical HPV16 infection that either progressed to CIN3+ or cleared (not recorded which).

Concerning this clone: The CDR3 end lies 3 residues beyond the end of the read and is filled in from the germline J gene. The genes are TRBV19 and TRBJ2-7, with D perhaps TRBD1 (5 bases). Germline V lookup: CDR1 LNHDA, CDR2 SQIVND (reference sequence). This CDR3 has 13 amino acids. The V end was cut by 3 bases, the J end by 6 bases, with 12 bases between. CDR3 region: CASSMKARVEQYF. The CDR3 DNA, read in part, is TGTGCCAGTAGTATGAAGGCCAGGGTCGAG.

About this clone itself: The CDR3 end falls 3 residues outside the read, so it is completed with the germline J gene. V gene TRBV7-9 combines with J gene TRBJ1-1; D is undetermined. The CDR3 runs 10 residues. In germline, CDR1 is SEHNR, CDR2 FQNEAQ (reference sequence). V was trimmed by 9 bases and J by 5 bases, leaving 7 bases between them. The CDR3 DNA, read in part, is TGTGCCAGTCTCGGGACTGAA. Translated: CASLGTE. The whole CDR3 is CASLGTEAFF.

About this clone: The read halts 3 residues ahead of the CDR3 end, with the missing end drawn from the germline J gene. The rearrangement links TRBV11-2 to TRBJ2-7, with D possibly matching TRBD1 (5 bases). Germline lookup yields CDR1 SGHAT and CDR2 FQNNGV. This CDR3 has 14 amino acids. V lost 3 bases and J 3 bases, leaving 12 bases between the germline ends. CDR3 loop: CASSFWQGNYEQYF. Partial CDR3 DNA: TGTGCCAGCAGCTTTTGGCAGGGTAACTACGAG.

On this clone itself: Sequencing ends 3 residues short of the CDR3 end; the germline J gene provides the rest. The gene calls are TRBV18 and TRBJ2-7; TRBD1 matches 10 bases. This CDR3 comprises 17 residues. V gave up 6 bases and J gave up 6 bases; unmatched junction bases: 17. Germline V lookup: CDR1 KGHSH, CDR2 LQKENI. The sequenced part of the CDR3 DNA is TGTGCCAGCTCCGCCGGGGGCGACAGGGGGCGACGAAGCGAG. This codes for CASSAGGDRGRRSE. The full CDR3 is CASSAGGDRGRRSEQYF.

With respect to this clone: The observed sequence ends 3 residues before the CDR3 terminus, with the missing tail filled in from the germline J gene. This chain joins TRBV5-1 and TRBJ1-1; maybe TRBD1 (6 bases). Germline lookup yields CDR1 SGHRS and CDR2 YFSETQ. This CDR3 has 14 residues. V lost 4 bases and J 5 bases, leaving 15 bases between the germline ends. CDR3 residues: CASSGGGRFTEAFF. The CDR3 DNA, read in part, is TGCGCCAGCAGCGGCGGGGGCAGATTTACTGAA. The full variable domain, rest sourced from reference TRBV5-1 and TRBJ1-1, is KAGVTQTPRYLIKTRGQQVTLSCSPISGHRSVSWYQQTPGQGLQFLFEYFSETQRNKGNFPGRFSGRQFSNSRSEMNVSTLELGDSALYLCASSGGGRFTEAFFGQGTRLTVV.